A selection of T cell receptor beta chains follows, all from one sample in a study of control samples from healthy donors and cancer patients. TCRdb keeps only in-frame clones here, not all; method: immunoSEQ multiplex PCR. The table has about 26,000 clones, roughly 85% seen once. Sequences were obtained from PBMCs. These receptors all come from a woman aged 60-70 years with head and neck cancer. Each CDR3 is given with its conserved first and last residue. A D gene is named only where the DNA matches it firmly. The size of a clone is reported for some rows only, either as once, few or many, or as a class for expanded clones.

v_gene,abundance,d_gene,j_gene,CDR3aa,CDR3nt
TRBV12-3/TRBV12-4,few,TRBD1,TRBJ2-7,CASSGQESYEQYF,TGTGCCAGCAGCGGACAGGAATCCTACGAGCAGTACTTC
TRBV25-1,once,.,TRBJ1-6,CASKGTGDNSPLHF,TGTGCCAGCAAGGGAACTGGGGATAATTCACCCCTCCACTTT
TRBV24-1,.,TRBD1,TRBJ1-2,CATSDIPGQILNNYGYTF,TGTGCCACCAGTGACATACCGGGACAGATATTAAATAACTATGGCTACACCTTC
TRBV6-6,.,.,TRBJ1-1,CASRTTLLNTEAFF,TGTGCCAGCAGAACGACTCTATTGAACACTGAAGCTTTCTTT
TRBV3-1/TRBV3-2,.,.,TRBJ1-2,CASKGTEVGGYTF,TGTGCCAGCAAGGGGACGGAGGTTGGTGGCTACACCTTC
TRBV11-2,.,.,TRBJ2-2,CASSLTGELFF,TGTGCCAGCAGCCTCACCGGGGAGCTGTTTTTT
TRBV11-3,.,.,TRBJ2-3,CASSYREGVDTQYF,TGTGCCAGCAGCTACCGAGAGGGGGTAGATACGCAGTATTTT
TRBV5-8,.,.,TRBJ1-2,CASSLEQASYGYTF,TGTGCCAGCAGCTTGGAACAGGCCAGCTATGGCTACACCTTC
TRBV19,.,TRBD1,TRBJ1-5,CASSYQQGNQPQHF,TGTGCCAGTAGTTACCAACAGGGGAATCAGCCCCAGCATTTT
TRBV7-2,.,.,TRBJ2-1,CASSWTSYNEQFF,TGTGCCAGCAGCTGGACATCCTACAATGAGCAGTTCTTC
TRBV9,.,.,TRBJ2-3,CASSVTGSADTQYF,TGTGCCAGCAGCGTAACGGGGTCGGCAGATACGCAGTATTTT
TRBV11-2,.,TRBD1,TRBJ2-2,CASSSDRGQGGELFF,TGTGCCAGCAGCTCAGACAGGGGGCAAGGCGGGGAGCTGTTTTTT